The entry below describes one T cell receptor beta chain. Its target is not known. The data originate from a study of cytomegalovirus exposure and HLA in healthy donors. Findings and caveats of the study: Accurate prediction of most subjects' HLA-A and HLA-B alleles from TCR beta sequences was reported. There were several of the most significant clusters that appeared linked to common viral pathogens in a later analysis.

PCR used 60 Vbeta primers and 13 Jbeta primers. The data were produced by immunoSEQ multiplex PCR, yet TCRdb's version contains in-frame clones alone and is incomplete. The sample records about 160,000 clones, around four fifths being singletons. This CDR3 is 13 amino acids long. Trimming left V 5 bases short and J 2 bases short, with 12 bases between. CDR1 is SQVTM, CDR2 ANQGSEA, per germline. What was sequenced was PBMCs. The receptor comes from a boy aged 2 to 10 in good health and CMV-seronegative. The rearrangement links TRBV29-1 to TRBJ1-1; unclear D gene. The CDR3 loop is CSVSSPRNTEAFF. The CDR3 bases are TGCAGCGTTTCTTCTCCGCGAAACACTGAAGCTTTCTTT.